The clone carrying this T cell receptor beta chain occurred many times. As yet, its antigen is unknown. The cDNA was generated through 5'RACE incorporating 10-nucleotide random UMIs. A single run covered 15-18 subjects with over 180 million TCR-beta sequences. One entry per CDR3 protein results from TCRdb running MiXCR on the 5' RACE reads. Of tens of thousands of distinct CDR3 sequences in the sample, roughly a tenth are singletons; the top ten hold 9.5% to 10%. This sample was included in a study of neurological immune-mediated disorders. Notes on the study in general: None of the CDR3 amino acid sequences in expanded clones turned up in more than one subject, which points to private repertoires in all groups. HTLV-1-associated myelopathy had the most TCR clonal expansion, while multiple sclerosis had the least, a level that fell below healthy controls.

The CDR3 extends over 16 amino acids. The V and J ends lost 1 base and 1 base, in that order; junction bases with no gene match: 3. Time point described: longitudinal time-point 1 (baseline). This TCR was sampled from a man aged 25 to 45 in good health. J is TRBJ1-4 and V is TRBV12-3 or TRBV12-4; TRBD1 matches at 7 bases. The sample was PBMCs. Here the CDR3 DNA reads TGTGCCAGCAGTTTAGGGGGACAGCTAACTAATGAAAAACTGTTTTTT. Amino acid sequence: CASSLGGQLTNEKLFF.